This TCR beta chain derives from a study of beta chain features in type 1 diabetes. The study reverse transcribed the entire isolated RNA, so it sequenced expressed TCRB transcripts. Profiled with immunoSEQ multiplex PCR; TCRdb holds only in-frame clones, not every one. The table has 350,000 to 450,000 clones, about 15% seen once. The CDR3 extends over 15 amino acids. The J segment lost 3 bases and the V segment lost 5 bases, leaving 8 bases of the junction unmatched. Germline CDR1 and CDR2: SEHNR and FQNEAQ (reference sequence). The study's findings and limits: Still unanswered here is whether HLA type influences TCRB rearrangement.

With regard to this clone: Its antigen is unknown.

The V and J genes are TRBV7-9 and TRBJ2-7, with 9 bases matching TRBD1. The TCR originated in a man aged 25-45 years in good health. Specimen: naive CD4+ T cells from blood. The CDR3 DNA sequence: TGTGCCAGCAGCCAAACAGGGGGCCAGCGCTACGAGCAGTACGTC. Protein product: CASSQTGGQRYEQYV.